The following is a TCR beta chain sequence with its context. The antigen is undetermined. Generated by immunoSEQ multiplex PCR, the TCRdb table keeps only in-frame clones and is missing some. The sample holds tens of thousands of clones, roughly 80% seen once. V lost 2 bases, J lost 7 bases, and 12 bases lay in between. Germline-derived CDR1 and CDR2 are MNHEY and SMNVEV (reference sequence). CDR3 length equals 15 residues. The data were obtained in a study of OX40 agonist ivuxolimab in advanced cancers. Study findings and constraints: Some patients without response likewise showed low normalized clonal expansion.

The TCR sequence derives from an adult with an advanced solid tumor such as melanoma, head and neck, liver or kidney cancer. The sample in question was CD4+ or CD8+ T cells sorted from blood, obtained in a trial of the OX40 agonist ivuxolimab. The chain uses TRBV27 and TRBJ1-6; D remains ambiguous. The CDR3 sequence: CASSLMGVGNSPLHF. The DNA of the CDR3 is TGTGCCAGCAGTTTAATGGGAGTTGGGAATTCACCCCTCCACTTT.